This TCR beta chain was sequenced for a study of cytomegalovirus exposure and HLA in healthy donors. Germline lookup yields CDR1 MNHEY and CDR2 SVGAGI. This CDR3 has 14 residues. After removal of 8 bases from V and 4 bases from J, the junction contained 8 bases not matched to a gene. Findings of the study overall: Later, an analysis found that common viral pathogens appeared to be linked with several of the most significant clusters. It was in a later analysis that TCR association rates were seen to vary by HLA locus, highest for DRB1 and lowest for HLA-C. Analysis was carried out at a later point, and it linked a missense DCLRE1C variant to TCR beta V- and J-gene trimming.

The PCR contained 60 Vbeta and 13 Jbeta primers. Method: immunoSEQ multiplex PCR; TCRdb's copy keeps in-frame clones and lacks some. This table has about 120,000 clones, 75% to 90% appearing once. Comments on this clone: Its specificity is not known.

Sequenced: PBMCs. This sequence originates from a man under 40 in good health and CMV-seronegative. The chain recombines TRBV6-5 with TRBJ2-7; TRBD1 matches 10 bases. CDR3 in DNA: TGTGCCAGCCGGCCGGGACAGGGGCCATACGAGCAGTACTTC. Encoded protein: CASRPGQGPYEQYF.